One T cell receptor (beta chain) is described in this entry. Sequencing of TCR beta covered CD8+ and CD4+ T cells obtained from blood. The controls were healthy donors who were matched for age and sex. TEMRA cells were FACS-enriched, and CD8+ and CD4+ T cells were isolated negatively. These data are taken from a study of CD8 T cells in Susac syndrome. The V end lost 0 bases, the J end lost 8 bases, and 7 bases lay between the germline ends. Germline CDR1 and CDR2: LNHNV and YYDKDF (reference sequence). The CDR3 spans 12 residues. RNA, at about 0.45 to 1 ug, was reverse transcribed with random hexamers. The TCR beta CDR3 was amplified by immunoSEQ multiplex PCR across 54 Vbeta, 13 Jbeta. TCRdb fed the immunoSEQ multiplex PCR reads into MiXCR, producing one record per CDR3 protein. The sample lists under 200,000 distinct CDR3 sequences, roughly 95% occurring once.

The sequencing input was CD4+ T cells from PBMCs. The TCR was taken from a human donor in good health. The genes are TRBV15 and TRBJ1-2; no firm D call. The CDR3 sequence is CATSRDSWGYTF. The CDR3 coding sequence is TGTGCCACCAGCAGAGATTCTTGGGGCTACACCTTC.